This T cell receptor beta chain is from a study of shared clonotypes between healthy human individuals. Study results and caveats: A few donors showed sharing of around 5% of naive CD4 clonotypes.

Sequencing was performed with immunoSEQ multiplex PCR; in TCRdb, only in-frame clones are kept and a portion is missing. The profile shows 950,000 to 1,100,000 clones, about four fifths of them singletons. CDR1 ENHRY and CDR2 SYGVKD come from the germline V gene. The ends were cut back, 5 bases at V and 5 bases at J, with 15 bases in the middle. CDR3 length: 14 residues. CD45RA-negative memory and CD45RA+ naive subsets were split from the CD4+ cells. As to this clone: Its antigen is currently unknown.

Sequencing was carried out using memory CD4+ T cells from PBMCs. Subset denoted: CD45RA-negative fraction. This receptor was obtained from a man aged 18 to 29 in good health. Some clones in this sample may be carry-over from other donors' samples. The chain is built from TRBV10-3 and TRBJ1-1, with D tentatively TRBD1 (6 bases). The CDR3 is CAISKTGYSTEAFF. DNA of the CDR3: TGTGCCATCAGTAAGACAGGATATTCGACTGAAGCTTTCTTT.